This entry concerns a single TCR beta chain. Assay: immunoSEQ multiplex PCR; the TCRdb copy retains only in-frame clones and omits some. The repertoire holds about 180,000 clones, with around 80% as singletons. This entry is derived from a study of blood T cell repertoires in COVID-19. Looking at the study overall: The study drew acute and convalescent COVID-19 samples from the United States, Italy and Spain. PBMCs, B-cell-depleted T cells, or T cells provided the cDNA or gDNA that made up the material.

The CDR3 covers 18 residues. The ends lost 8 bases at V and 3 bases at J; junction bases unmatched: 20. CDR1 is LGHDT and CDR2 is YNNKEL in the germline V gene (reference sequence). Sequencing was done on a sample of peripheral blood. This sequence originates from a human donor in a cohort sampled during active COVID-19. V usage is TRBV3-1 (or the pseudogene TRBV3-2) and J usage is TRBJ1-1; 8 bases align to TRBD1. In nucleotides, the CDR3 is TGTGCCAGCGCACCGTTGGGGCCAGGGGGCGCCGAGGACACTGAAGCTTTCTTT. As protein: CASAPLGPGGAEDTEAFF.